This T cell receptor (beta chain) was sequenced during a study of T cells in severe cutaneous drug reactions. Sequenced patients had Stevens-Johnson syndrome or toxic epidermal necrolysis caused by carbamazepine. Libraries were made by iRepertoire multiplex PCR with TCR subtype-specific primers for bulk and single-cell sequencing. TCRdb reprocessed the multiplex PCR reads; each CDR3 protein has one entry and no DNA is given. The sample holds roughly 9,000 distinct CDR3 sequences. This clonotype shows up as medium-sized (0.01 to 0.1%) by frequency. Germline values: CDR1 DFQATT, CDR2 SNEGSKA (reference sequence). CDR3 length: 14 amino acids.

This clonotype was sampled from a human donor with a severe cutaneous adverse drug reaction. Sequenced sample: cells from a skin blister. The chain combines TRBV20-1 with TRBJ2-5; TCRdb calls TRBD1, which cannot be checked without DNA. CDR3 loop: CSARGRSHQETQYF.